This section outlines one T cell receptor beta chain sequence together with its context. Its matching antigen is unknown. In nominal health when sampled, donors likely had unrecorded immune exposures nonetheless. The source of the sample is a study of cytomegalovirus exposure and HLA in healthy donors. General study findings and limits: Most TCR sequences were uncommon, yet certain public TCRs appeared in many donors. The listing of 150 to 200 TCR beta chains classed them as cytomegalovirus-associated.

The ends lost 3 bases at V and 7 bases at J; junction bases unmatched: 9. CDR3 size: 15 residues. Germline CDR1 reads MGHRA; CDR2 reads YSYEKL. PCR primers comprised 60 Vbeta and 13 Jbeta primers. Per the original data handling: An analysis that came later counted 77 million or so unique TCR beta chains, 10 million to 12 million shared. The protocol was immunoSEQ multiplex PCR, while the TCRdb copy is restricted to in-frame clones and leaves out a portion. V and J calls and clone size follow that table, whereas D and trimming were derived from the DNA. The table shows 200,000 or so clones, with about 90% occurring only once.

The gene calls are TRBV4-1 and TRBJ1-5; 7 bases match TRBD1. The clonotype comes from a girl under three years old in good health and CMV-seronegative. The material sequenced was PBMCs. The CDR3 reads CASSQYRGGGQPQHF. CDR3 DNA sequence: TGCGCCAGCAGCCAGTACAGGGGAGGCGGCCAGCCCCAGCATTTT.